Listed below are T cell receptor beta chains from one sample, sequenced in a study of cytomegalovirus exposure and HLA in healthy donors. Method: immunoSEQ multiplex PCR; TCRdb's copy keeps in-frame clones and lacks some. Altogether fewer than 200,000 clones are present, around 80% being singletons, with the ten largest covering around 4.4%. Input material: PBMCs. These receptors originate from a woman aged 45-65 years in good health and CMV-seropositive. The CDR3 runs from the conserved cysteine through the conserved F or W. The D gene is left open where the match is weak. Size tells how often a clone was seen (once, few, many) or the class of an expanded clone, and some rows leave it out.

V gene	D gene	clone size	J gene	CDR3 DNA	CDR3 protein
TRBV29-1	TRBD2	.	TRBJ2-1	TGCAGCGTGTTACTAGCGGGAGGTACCTACAATGAGCAGTTCTTC	CSVLLAGGTYNEQFF
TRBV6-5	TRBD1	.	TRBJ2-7	TGTGCCAGCAGTATGGGACAGAGTTTTTACGAGCAGTACTTC	CASSMGQSFYEQYF
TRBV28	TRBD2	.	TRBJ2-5	TGTGCCAGCAGTCAATTCGGACTAGCGGGTGTTGGGTCGTGGGAGACCCAGTACTTC	CASSQFGLAGVGSWETQYF
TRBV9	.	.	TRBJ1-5	TGTGCCAGCAGCGTAGAGAGTAGCAATCAGCCCCAGCATTTT	CASSVESSNQPQHF
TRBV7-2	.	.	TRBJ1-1	TGTGCCAGCAGCTTTCGACCCCAAACAGGGAGAAGGACTGAAGCTTTCTTT	CASSFRPQTGRRTEAFF
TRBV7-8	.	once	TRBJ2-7	TGTGCCAGCAGCTCGCAGGCCTACGAGCAGTACTTC	CASSSQAYEQYF
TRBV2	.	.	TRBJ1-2	TGTGCCAGCAGTGAGAACAGGCAGAACTATGGCTACACCTTC	CASSENRQNYGYTF
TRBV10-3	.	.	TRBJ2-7	TGTGCCATCAGTGAAACTAGCTACGAGCAGTACTTC	CAISETSYEQYF
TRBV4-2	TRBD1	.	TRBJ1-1	TGTGCCAGCAGCCAATTCGGGACAGGGGGCTTCGAAAACACTGAAGCTTTCTTT	CASSQFGTGGFENTEAFF
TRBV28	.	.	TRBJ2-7	TGTGCCAGCAGTAGCATAATCCCGCCCTACGAGCAGTACTTC	CASSSIIPPYEQYF
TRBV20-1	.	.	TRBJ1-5	TGCAGTGCTACTCCGGATCAGCCCCAGCATTTT	CSATPDQPQHF
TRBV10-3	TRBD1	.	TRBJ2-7	TGTGCCATCAGTGGACAGGGTGTGTACGAGCAGTACTTC	CAISGQGVYEQYF
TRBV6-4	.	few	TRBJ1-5	TGTGCCAGCAGAGTCACAGTTCCCGGACAGCCCCAAGATCAGCCCCAGCATTTT	CASRVTVPGQPQDQPQHF
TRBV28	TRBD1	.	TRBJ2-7	TGTGCCAGCAGTTTATGGGACAGGAGACACGAGCAGTACTTC	CASSLWDRRHEQYF
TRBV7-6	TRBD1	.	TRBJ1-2	TGTGCCAGCAGCCCAGGACAGGGCGTCTCGTATGGCTACACCTTC	CASSPGQGVSYGYTF
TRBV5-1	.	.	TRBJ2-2	TGCGCCAGCAGCTTGCAATCTGCAGGGACCGGGGAGCTGTTTTTT	CASSLQSAGTGELFF
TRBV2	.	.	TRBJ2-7	TGTGCCAGCAGTGAACGGGTATCCTCCTACGAGCAGTACTTC	CASSERVSSYEQYF
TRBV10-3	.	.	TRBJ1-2	TGTGCCATCAGTGGACCGGAGACTAACTATGGCTACACCTTC	CAISGPETNYGYTF
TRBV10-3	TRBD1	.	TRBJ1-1	TGCGCCATCAGTGAATCTGACAGGGGGCGCAGGGCTGAAGCTTTCTTT	CAISESDRGRRAEAFF
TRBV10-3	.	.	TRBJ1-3	TGTGCCATCAGTGAGTCGAGAGGAGGTGCGGCAGGAAACACCATATATTTT	CAISESRGGAAGNTIYF
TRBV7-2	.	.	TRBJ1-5	TGTGCCAGCAGCTTCGGGGTGGGGTTGGGATATAGCAATCAGCCCCAGCATTTT	CASSFGVGLGYSNQPQHF
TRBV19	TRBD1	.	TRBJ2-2	TGTGCCACGTTGGACAGGGGAGACGCCGGGGAGCTGTTTTTT	CATLDRGDAGELFF
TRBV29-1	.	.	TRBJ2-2	TGCAGCGTTGCGGTAACCCACACCGGGGAGCTGTTTTTT	CSVAVTHTGELFF
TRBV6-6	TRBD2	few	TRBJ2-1	TGTGCCAGCAGTGACGCTAGCGGGGGGGCCAATGAGCAGTTCTTC	CASSDASGGANEQFF
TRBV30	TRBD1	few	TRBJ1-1	TGTGCCTGGAGTCACAGGGGGATGAACACTGAAGCTTTCTTT	CAWSHRGMNTEAFF
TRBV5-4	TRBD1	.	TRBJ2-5	TGTGCCAGCAGCTCCCGGGACAGGGGCCAGACCCAGTACTTC	CASSSRDRGQTQYF
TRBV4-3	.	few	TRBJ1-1	TGCGCCAGCAGCCAAGCCCTAACTCTTTTAATGAACACTGAAGCTTTCTTT	CASSQALTLLMNTEAFF
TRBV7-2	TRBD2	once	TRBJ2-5	TGTGCCAGCAGCACCAGACTAGCGGGGTCAGAGACCCAGTACTTC	CASSTRLAGSETQYF
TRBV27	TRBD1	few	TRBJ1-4	TGTGCCAGCAGCACCAAGGACAGGGGGCTGGTAACTAATGAAAAACTGTTTTTT	CASSTKDRGLVTNEKLFF